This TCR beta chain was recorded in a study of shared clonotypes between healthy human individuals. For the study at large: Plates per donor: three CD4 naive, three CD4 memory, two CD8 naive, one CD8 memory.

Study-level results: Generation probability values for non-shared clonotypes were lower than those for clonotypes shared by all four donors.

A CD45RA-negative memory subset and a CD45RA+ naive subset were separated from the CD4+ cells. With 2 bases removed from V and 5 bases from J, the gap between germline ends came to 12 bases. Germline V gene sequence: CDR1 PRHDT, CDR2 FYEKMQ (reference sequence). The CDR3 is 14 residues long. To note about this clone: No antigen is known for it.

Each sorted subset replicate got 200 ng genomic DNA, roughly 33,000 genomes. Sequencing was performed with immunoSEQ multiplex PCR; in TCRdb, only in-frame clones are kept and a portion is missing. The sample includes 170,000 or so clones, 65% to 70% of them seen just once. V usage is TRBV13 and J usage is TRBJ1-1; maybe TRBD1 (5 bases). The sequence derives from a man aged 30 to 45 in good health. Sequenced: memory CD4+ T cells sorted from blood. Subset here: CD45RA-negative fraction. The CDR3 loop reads CASSLSRARTEAFF. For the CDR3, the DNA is TGTGCCAGCAGCTTAAGCAGGGCTCGAACTGAAGCTTTCTTT.